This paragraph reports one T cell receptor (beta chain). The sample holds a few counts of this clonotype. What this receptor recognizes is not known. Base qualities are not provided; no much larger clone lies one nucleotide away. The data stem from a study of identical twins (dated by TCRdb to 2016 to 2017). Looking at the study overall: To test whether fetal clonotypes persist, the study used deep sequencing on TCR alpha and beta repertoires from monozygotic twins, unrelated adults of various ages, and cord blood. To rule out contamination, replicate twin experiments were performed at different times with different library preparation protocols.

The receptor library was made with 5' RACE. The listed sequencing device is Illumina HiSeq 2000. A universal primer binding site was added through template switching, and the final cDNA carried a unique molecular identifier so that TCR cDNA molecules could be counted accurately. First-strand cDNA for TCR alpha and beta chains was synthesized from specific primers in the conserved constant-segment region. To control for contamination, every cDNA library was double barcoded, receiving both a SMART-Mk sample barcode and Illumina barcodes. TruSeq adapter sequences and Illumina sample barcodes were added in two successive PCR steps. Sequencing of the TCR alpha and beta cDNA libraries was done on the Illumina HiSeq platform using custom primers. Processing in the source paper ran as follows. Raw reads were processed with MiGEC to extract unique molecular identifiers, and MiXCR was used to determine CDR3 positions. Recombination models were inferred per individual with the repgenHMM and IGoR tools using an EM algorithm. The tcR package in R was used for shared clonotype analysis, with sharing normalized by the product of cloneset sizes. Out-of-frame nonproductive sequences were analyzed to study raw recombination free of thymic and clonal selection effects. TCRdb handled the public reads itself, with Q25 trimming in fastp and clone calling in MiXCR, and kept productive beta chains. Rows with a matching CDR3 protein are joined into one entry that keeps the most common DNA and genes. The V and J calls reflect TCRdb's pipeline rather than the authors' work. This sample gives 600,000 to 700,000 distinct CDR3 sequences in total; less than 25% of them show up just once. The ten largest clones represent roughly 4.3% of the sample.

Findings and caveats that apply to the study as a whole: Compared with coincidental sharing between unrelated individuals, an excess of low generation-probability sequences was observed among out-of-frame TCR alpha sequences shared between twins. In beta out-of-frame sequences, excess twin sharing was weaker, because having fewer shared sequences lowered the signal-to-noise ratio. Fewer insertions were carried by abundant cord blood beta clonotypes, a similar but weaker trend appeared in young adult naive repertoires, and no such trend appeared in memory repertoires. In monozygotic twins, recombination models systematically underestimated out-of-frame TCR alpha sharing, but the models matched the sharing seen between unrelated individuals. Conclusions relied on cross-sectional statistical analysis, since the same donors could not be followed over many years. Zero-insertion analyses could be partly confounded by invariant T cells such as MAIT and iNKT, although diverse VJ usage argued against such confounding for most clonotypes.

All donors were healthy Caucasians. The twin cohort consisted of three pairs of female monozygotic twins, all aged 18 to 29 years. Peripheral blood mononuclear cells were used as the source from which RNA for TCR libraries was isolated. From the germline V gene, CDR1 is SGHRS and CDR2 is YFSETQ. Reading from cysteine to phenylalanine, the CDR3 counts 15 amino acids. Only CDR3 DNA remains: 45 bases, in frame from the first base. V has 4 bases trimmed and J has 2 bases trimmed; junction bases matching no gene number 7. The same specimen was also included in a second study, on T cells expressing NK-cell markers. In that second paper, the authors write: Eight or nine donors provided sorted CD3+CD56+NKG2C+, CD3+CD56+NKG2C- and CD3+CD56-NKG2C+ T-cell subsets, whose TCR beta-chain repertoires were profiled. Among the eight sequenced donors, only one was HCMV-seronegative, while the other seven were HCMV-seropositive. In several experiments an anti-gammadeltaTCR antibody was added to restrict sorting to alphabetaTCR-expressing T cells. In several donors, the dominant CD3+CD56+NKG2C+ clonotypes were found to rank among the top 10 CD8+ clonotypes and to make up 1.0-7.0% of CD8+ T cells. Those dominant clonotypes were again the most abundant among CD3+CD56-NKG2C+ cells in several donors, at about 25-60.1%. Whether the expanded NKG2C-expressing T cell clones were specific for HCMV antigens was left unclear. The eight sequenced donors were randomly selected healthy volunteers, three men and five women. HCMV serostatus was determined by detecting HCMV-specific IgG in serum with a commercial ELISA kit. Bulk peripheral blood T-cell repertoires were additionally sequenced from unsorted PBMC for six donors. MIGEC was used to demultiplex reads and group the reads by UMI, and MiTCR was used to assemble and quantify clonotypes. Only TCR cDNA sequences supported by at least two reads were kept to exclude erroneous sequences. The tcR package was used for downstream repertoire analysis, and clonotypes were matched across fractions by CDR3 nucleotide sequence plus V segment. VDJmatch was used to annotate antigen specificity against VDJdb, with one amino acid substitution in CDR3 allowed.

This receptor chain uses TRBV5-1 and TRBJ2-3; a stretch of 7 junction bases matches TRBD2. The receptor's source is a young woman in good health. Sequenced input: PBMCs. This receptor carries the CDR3 CASSNQRGDTDTQYF. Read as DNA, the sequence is TGCGCCAGCAGCAACCAGCGGGGAGACACAGATACGCAGTATTTT.